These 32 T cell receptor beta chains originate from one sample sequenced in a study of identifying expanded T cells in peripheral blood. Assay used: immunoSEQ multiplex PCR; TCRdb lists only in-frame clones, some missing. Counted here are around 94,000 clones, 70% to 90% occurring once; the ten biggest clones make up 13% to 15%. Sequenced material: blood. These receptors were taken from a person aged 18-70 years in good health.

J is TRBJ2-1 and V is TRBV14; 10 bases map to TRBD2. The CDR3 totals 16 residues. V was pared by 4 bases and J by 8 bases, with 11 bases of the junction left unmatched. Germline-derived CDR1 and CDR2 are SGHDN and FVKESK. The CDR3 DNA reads TGTGCCAGCAGCCCGTATCGTCCTAGCGGGAGAGATGAGCAGTTCTTC. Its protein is CASSPYRPSGRDEQFF.

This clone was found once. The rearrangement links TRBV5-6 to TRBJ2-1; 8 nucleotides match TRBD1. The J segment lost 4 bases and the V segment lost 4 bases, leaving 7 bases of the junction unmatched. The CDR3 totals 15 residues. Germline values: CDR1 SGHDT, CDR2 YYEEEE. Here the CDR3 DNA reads TGTGCCAGCAGCGAAGCGACAGGGGCTTACAATGAGCAGTTCTTC. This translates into CASSEATGAYNEQFF.

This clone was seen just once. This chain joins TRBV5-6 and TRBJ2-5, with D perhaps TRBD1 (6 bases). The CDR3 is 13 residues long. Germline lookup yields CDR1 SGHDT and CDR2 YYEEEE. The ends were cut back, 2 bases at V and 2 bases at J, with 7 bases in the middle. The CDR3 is CASSFQGQETQYF. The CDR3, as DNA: TGTGCCAGCAGCTTTCAGGGGCAAGAGACCCAGTACTTC.

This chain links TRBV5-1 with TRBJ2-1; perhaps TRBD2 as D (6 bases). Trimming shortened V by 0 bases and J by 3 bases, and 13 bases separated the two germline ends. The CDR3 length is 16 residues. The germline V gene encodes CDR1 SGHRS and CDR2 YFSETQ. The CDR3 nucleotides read TGCGCCAGCAGCTTGGGGAACCGGGACTTCTACAATGAGCAGTTCTTC. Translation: CASSLGNRDFYNEQFF.

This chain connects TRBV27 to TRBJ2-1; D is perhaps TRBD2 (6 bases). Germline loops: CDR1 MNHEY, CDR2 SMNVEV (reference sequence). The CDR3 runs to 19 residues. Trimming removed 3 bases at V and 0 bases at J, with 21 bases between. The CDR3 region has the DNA TGTGCCAGCAGTTTCCGGGCGGAGGGGCGCCCTCGCTCCTACAATGAGCAGTTCTTC. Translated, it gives CASSFRAEGRPRSYNEQFF.

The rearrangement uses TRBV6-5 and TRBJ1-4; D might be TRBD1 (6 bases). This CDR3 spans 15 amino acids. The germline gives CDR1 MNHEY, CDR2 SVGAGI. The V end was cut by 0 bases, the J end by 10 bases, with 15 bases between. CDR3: CASSYSQRAGAKLFF. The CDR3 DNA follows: TGTGCCAGCAGTTACTCCCAGCGAGCGGGGGCAAAACTGTTTTTT.

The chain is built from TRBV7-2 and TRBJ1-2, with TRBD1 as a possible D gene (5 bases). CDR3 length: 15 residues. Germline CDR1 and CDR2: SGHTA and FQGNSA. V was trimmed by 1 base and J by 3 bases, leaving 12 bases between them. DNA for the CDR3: TGTGCCAGCAGCTTAGTGTCAGGGTGGCACTATGGCTACACCTTC. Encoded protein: CASSLVSGWHYGYTF.

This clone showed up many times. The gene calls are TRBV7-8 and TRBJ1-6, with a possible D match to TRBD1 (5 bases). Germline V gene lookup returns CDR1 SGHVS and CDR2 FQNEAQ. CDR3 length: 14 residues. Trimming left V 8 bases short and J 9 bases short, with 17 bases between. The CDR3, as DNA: TGTGCCAGCGGTTGGGGGGGGACGGGTTCACCCCTCCACTTT. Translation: CASGWGGTGSPLHF.

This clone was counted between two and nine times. DNA of the CDR3: TGTGCCAGCAGCCCGGCCGGGAGCCTTAACTCGGAGACCCAGTACTTC. Residues: CASSPAGSLNSETQYF. The chain carries TRBV7-3 and TRBJ2-5; D perhaps matches TRBD2 (6 bases). Germline V gene sequence: CDR1 SGHTA, CDR2 FQGTGA. Trimming cost V 5 bases and J 5 bases, with 21 bases left between them. The CDR3 sequence is 16 residues long.

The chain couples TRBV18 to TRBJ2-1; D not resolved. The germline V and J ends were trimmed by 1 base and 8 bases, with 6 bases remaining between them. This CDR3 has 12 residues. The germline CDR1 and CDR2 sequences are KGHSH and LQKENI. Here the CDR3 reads CASSPLRDEQFF. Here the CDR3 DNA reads TGTGCCAGCTCACCACTTAGGGATGAGCAGTTCTTC.

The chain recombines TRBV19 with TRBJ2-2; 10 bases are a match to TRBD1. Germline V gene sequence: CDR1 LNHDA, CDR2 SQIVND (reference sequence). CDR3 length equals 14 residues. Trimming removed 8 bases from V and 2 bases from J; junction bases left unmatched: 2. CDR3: CASRQGANTGELFF. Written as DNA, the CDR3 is TGTGCCAGTCGACAGGGGGCAAACACCGGGGAGCTGTTTTTT.

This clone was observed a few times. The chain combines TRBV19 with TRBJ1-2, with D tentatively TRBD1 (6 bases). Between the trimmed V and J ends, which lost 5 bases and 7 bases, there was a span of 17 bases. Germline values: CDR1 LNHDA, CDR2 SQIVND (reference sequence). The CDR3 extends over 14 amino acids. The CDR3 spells CASSLGGTSAGYTF. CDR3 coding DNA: TGTGCCAGTAGTCTCGGGGGGACATCAGCTGGCTACACCTTC.

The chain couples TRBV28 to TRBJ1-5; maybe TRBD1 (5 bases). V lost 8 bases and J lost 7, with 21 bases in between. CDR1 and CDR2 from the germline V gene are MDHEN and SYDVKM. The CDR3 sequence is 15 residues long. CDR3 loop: CASAITRGASQPQHF. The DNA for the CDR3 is TGTGCCAGCGCCATCACGAGGGGCGCAAGCCAGCCCCAGCATTTT.

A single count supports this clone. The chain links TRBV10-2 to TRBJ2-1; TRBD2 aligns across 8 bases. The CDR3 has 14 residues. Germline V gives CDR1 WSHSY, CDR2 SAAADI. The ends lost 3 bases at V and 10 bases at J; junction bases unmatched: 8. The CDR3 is CASSDIAGKQEQFF. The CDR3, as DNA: TGCGCCAGCAGTGACATAGCGGGGAAACAAGAGCAGTTCTTC.

DNA of the CDR3: TGTGCCAGCAGTTTCAGGACAGGGCAAACCCACGAGCAGTACTTC. Translating gives CASSFRTGQTHEQYF. The chain combines TRBV28 with TRBJ2-7; 8 bases align to TRBD1. Looked up from germline, CDR1 is MDHEN and CDR2 is SYDVKM. The CDR3 length is 15 residues. The ends lost 3 bases at V and 5 bases at J; junction bases unmatched: 9.

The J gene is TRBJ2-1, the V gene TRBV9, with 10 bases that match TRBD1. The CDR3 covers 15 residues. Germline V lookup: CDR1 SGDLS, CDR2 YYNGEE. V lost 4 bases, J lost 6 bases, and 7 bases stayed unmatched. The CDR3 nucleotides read TGTGCCAGCAGCCCCCGGAGGGACAGGGGCAATGAGCAGTTCTTC. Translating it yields CASSPRRDRGNEQFF.

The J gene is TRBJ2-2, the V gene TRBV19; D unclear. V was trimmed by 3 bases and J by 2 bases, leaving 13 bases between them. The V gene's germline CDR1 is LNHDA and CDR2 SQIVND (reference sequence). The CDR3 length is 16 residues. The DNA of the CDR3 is TGTGCCAGTAGTATTAGCTGGCAGTTTAACACCGGGGAGCTGTTTTTT. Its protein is CASSISWQFNTGELFF.

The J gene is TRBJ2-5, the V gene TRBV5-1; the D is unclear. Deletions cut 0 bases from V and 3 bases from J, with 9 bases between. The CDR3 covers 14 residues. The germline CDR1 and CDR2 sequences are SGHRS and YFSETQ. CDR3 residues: CASSLGSVEETQYF. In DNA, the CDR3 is TGCGCCAGCAGCTTGGGGTCTGTGGAAGAGACCCAGTACTTC.

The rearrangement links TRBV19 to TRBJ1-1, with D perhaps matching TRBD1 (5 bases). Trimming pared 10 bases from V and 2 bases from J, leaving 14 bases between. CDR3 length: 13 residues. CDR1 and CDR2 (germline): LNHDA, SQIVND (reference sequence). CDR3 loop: CATCPGQNTEAFF. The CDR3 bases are TGTGCCACCTGTCCAGGGCAAAACACTGAAGCTTTCTTT.

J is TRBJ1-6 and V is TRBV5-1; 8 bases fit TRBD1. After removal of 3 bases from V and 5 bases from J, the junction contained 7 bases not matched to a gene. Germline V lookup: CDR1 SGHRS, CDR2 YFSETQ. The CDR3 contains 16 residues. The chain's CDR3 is CASSWVGQGNNSPLHF. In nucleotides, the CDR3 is TGCGCCAGCAGCTGGGTCGGACAGGGAAATAATTCACCCCTCCACTTT. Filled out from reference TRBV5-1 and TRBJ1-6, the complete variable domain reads KAGVTQTPRYLIKTRGQQVTLSCSPISGHRSVSWYQQTPGQGLQFLFEYFSETQRNKGNFPGRFSGRQFSNSRSEMNVSTLELGDSALYLCASSWVGQGNNSPLHFGNGTRLTVT.

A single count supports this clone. CDR3: CASSPKTGGSSYEQYF. The CDR3 DNA follows: TGTGCCAGCAGCCCTAAAACGGGGGGAAGCTCCTACGAGCAGTACTTC. The chain is built from TRBV11-2 and TRBJ2-7; TRBD2 agrees at 7 bases. Germline V gene sequence: CDR1 SGHAT, CDR2 FQNNGV. This CDR3 is 16 amino acids long. V lost 5 bases to trimming and J lost 0 bases; unmatched junction nucleotides: 10.

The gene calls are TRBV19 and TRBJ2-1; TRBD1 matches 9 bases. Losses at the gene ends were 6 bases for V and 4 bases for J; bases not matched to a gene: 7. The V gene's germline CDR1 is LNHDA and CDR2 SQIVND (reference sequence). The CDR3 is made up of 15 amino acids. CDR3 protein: CASSPTGGTYNEQFF. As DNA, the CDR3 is TGTGCCAGTAGCCCTACAGGGGGCACGTACAATGAGCAGTTCTTC.

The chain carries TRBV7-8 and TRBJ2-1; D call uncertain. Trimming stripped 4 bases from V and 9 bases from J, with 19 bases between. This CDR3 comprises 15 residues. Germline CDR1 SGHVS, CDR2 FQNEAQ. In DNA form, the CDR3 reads TGTGCCAGCAGCTCCCTGGGCCAGACACAAATTGAGCAGTTCTTC. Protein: CASSSLGQTQIEQFF.

The CDR3 DNA reads as TGTGCCAGCAGCTCCGGACAGGGACGAAATCAGCCCCAGCATTTT. It is translated as CASSSGQGRNQPQHF. This sequence joins TRBV27 and TRBJ1-5; 8 bases agree with TRBD1. The trim removed 6 bases at V and 4 bases at J, leaving 8 bases unmatched. The CDR3 is 15 residues long. Germline V gene data show CDR1 as MNHEY and CDR2 as SMNVEV (reference sequence).

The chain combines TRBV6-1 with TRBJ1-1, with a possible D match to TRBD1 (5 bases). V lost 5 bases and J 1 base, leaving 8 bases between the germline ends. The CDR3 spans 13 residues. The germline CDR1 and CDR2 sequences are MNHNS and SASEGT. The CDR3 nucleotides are TGTGCCAGCAGTTTCAGGGAGAACACTGAAGCTTTCTTT. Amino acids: CASSFRENTEAFF.

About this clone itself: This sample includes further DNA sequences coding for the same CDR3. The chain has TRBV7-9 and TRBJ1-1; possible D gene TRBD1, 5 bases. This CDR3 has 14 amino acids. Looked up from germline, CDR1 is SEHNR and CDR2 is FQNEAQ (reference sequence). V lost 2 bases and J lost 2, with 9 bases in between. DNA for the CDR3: TGTGCCAGCAGCTTACAGGGCGGAAACACTGAAGCTTTCTTT. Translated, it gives CASSLQGGNTEAFF.

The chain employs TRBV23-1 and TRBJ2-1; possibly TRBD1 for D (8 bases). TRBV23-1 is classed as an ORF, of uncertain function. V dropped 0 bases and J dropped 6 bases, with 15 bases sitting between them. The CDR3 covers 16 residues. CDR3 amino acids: CASSQSDREGRNEQFF. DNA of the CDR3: TGCGCCAGCAGTCAATCGGACAGGGAGGGACGCAATGAGCAGTTCTTC.

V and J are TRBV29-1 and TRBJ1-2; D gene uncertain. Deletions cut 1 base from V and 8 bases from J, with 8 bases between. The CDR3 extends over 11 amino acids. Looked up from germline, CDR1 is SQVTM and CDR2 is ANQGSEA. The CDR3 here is CSVEVYSGYTF. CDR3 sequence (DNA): TGCAGCGTTGAAGTATACAGCGGCTACACCTTC.

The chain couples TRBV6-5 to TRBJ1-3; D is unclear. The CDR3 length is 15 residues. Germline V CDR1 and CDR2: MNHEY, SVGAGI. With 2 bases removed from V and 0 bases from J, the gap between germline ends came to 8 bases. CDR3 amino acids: CASSYLKGSGNTIYF. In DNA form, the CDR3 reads TGTGCCAGCAGTTACCTAAAGGGCTCTGGAAACACCATATATTTT.

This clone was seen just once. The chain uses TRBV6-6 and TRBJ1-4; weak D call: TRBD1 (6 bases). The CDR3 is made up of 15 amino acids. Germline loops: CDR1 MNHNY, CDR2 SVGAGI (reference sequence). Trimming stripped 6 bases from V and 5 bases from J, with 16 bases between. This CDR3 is CASSILGGHNEKLFF. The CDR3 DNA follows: TGTGCCAGCAGCATCCTAGGGGGGCACAATGAAAAACTGTTTTTT.

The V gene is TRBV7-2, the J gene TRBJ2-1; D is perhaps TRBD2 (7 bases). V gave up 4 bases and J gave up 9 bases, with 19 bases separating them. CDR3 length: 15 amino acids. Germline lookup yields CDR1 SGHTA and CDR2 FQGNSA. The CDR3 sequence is CASSSTWGGLGEQFF. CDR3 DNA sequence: TGTGCCAGCAGCTCCACGTGGGGGGGGCTGGGTGAGCAGTTCTTC.

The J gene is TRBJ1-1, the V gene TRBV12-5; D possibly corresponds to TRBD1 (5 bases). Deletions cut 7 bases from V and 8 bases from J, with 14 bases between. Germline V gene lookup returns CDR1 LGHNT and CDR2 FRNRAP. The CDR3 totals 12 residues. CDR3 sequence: CASALGRTEAFF. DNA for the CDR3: TGTGCTAGTGCCCTTGGTCGGACAGAAGCTTTCTTT.